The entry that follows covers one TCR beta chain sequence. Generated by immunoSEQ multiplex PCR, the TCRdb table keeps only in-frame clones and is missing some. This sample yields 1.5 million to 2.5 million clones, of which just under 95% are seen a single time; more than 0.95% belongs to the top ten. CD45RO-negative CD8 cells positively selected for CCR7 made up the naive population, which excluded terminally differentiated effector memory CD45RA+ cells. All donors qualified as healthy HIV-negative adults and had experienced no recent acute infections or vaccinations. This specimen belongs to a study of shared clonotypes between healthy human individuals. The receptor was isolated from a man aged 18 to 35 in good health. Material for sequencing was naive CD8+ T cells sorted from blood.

CDR3: CASSLSSGGTTDTQYF. CDR3 nucleotides: TGTGCCAGCAGCTTAAGTAGCGGAGGAACCACAGATACGCAGTATTTT. The V and J genes are TRBV7-9 and TRBJ2-3; D is perhaps TRBD2 (6 bases). Germline V gene lookup returns CDR1 SEHNR and CDR2 FQNEAQ (reference sequence). Trimming took off 2 bases at V and 2 bases at J, with 14 bases between the two ends. This CDR3 has 16 amino acids.